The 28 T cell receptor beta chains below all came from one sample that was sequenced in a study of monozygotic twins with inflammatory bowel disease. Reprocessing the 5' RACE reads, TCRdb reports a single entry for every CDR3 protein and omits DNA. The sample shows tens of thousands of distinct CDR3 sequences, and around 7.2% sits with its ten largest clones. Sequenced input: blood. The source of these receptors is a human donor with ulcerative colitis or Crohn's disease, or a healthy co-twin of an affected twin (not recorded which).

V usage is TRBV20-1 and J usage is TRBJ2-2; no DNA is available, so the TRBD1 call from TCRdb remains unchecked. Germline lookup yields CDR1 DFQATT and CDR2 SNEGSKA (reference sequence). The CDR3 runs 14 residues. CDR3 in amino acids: CSAQSGAPKGELFF.

The CDR3 sequence: CASSTSPRGHQPQHF. This chain joins TRBV6-1 and TRBJ1-5. Germline V gene sequence: CDR1 MNHNS, CDR2 SASEGT. The CDR3 is 15 amino acids.

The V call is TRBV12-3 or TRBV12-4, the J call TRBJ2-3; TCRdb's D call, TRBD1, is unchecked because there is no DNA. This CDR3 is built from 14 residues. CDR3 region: CASRSGQNTDTQYF.

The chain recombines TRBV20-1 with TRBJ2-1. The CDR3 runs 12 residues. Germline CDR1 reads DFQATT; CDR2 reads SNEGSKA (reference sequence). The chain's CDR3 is CSARGYYNEQFF.

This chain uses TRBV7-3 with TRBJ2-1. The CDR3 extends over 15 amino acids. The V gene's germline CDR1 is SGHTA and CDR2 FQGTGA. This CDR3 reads CASSAIDRAYNEQFF.

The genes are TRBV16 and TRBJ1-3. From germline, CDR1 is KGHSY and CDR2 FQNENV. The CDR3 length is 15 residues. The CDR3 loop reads CASSHGYSSGNTIYF.

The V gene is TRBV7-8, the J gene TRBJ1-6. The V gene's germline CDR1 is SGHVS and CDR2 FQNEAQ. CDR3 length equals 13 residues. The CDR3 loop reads CSSSLSQNSPLHF.

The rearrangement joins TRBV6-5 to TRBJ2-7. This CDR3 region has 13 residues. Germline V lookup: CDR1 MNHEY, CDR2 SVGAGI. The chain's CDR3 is CASSYSGQDEQYF.

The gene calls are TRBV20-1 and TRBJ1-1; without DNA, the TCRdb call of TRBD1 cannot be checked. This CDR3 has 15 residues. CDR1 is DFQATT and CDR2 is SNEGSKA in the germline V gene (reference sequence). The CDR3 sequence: CSARRAGGEHTEAFF.

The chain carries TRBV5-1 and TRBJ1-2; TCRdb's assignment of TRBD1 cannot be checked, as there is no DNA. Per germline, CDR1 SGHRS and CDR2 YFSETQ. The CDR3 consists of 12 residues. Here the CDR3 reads CASRAGGDGYTF.

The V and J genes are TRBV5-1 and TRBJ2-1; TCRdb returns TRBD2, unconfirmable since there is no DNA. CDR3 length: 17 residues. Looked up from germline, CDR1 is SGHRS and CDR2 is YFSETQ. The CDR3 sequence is CASSPSGLAGKYNEQFF.

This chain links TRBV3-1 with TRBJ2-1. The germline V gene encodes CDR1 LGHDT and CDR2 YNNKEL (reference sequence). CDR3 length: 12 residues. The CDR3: CASSDGRVTLLF.

The CDR3 sequence is CASSLAFGGGNEQFF. The chain carries TRBV18 and TRBJ2-1; with no DNA, the TCRdb D assignment of TRBD1 cannot be verified. The CDR3 sequence is 15 residues long. In germline, CDR1 is KGHSH, CDR2 LQKENI.

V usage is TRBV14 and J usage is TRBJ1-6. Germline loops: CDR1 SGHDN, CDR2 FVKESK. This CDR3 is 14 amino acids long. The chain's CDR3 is CASSQRQGLSPLHF.

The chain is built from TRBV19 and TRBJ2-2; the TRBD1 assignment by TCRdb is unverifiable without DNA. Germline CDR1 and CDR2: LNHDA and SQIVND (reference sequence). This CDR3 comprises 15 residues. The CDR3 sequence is CARPSEGPTGRELFF.

The CDR3 region is CASSGGTVETQYF. The chain links TRBV7-2 to TRBJ2-5; TCRdb outputs TRBD1, but without DNA this stays unchecked. This CDR3 region has 13 residues. Germline loops: CDR1 SGHTA, CDR2 FQGNSA.

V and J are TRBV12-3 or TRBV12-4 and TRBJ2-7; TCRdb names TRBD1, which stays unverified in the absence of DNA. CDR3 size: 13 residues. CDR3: CASGGQGFYEQYF.

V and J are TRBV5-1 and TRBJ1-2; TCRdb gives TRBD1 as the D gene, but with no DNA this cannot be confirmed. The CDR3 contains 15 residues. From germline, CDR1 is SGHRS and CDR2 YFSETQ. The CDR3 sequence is CASSVTGGIDYGYTF.

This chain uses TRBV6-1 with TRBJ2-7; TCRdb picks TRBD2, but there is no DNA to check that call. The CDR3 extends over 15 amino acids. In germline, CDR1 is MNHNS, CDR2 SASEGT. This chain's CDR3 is CASSEQGGVSGEQYF.

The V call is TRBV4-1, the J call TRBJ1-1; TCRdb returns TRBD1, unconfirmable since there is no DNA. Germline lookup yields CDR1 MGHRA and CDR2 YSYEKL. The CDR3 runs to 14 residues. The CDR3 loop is CASSFRTMNTEAFF.

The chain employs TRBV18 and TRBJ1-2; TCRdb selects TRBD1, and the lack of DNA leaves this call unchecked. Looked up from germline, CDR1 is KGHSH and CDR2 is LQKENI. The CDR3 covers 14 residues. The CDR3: CASSPGREGFGYTF.

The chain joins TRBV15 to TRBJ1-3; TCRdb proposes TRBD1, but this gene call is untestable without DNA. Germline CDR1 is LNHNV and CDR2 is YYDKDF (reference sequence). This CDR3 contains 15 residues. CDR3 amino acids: CATSVGQVSGNTIYF.

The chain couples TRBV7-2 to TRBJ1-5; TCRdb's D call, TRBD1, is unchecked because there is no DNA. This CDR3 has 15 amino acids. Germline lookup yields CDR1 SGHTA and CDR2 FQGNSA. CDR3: CASSTFGQLNQPQHF.

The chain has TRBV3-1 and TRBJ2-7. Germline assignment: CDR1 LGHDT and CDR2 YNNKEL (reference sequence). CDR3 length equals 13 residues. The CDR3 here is CASSSTNLEVQYF.

This CDR3 is CSVQANIDGEQYF. This sequence joins TRBV29-1 and TRBJ2-7. CDR1 is SQVTM and CDR2 is ANQGSEA in the germline V gene. This CDR3 region has 13 residues.

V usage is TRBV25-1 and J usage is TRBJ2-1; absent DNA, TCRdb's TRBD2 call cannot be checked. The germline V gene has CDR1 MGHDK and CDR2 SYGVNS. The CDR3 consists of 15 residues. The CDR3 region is CASSERSGRDNEQFF. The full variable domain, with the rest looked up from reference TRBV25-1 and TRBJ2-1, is EADIYQTPRYLVIGTGKKITLECSQTMGHDKMYWYQQDPGMELHLIHYSYGVNSTEKGDLSSESTVSRIRTEHFPLTLESARPSHTSQYLCASSERSGRDNEQFFGPGTRLTVL.

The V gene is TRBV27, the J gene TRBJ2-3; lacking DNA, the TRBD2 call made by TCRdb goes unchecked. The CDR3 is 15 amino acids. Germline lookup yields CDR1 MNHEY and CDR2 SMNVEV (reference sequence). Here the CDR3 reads CASSSPPFSTDTQYF.

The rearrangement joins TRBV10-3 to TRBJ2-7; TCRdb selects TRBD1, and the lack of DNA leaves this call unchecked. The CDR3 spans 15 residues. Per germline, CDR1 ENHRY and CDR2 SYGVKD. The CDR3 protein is CAISDPGQGLYEQYF.